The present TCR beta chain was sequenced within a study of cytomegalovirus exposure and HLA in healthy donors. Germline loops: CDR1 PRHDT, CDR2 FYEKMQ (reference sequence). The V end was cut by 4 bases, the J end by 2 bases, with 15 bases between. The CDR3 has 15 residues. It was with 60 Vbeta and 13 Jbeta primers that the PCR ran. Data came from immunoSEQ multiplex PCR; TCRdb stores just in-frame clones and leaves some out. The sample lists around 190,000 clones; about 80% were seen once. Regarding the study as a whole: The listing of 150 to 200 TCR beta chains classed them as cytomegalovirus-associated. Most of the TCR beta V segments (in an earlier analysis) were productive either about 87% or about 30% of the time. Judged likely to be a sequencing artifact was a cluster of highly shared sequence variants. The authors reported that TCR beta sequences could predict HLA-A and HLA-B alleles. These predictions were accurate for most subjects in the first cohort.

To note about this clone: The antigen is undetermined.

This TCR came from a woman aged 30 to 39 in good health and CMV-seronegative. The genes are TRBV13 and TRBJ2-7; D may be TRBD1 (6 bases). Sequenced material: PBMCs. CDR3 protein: CASSSNRDKTYEQYF. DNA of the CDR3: TGTGCCAGCAGCTCAAACCGGGACAAGACCTACGAGCAGTACTTC.